This entry lists 21 T cell receptor beta chains sequenced from one sample in a study of glioma-infiltrating T cells after dendritic cell vaccination. Sequencing was performed with immunoSEQ multiplex PCR; in TCRdb, only in-frame clones are kept and a portion is missing. Seen here are fewer than 100,000 clones, more than 75% observed once, and the top ten hold around 16%. The input for sequencing was blood, taken before dendritic cell vaccination. The receptors here all came from a human donor with glioblastoma.

This clone was observed once. J is TRBJ2-1 and V is TRBV19, with D perhaps matching TRBD2 (5 bases). CDR1 is LNHDA, CDR2 SQIVND, per germline (reference sequence). The V and J ends lost 5 bases and 6 bases respectively, with 23 bases between them. CDR3 size: 17 residues. The CDR3 nucleotides are TGTGCCAGTAGTGATCGGGCTCTAGCCGCCACGGGCAATGAGCAGTTCTTC. It encodes CASSDRALAATGNEQFF.

V usage is TRBV7-9 and J usage is TRBJ1-2; 11 bases are a match to TRBD1. V shed 2 bases and J 5 bases; nucleotides not matched to a gene: 7. This CDR3 has 16 residues. Germline CDR1 and CDR2: SEHNR and FQNEAQ (reference sequence). The CDR3 spells CASSLFGWDRGYGYTF. As DNA, the CDR3 is TGTGCCAGCAGCTTATTCGGTTGGGACAGGGGGTATGGCTACACCTTC.

V and J are TRBV7-7 and TRBJ2-3; TRBD1 matches at 11 bases. This CDR3 comprises 15 residues. V trimming: 6 bases; J trimming: 7 bases; junction bases outside the gene matches: 9. CDR1 is SSHAT and CDR2 is FNYEAQ in the germline V gene (reference sequence). This CDR3 reads CASRGQGAGIHTQYF. The CDR3, as DNA: TGTGCCAGCAGAGGACAGGGGGCCGGAATACATACGCAGTATTTT. The full variable domain, with the rest looked up from reference TRBV7-7 and TRBJ2-3, is GAGVSQSPRYKVTKRGQDVTLRCDPISSHATLYWYQQALGQGPEFLTYFNYEAQPDKSGLPSDRFSAERPEGSISTLTIQRTEQRDSAMYRCASRGQGAGIHTQYFGPGTRLTVL.

The V call is TRBV6-1, the J call TRBJ2-7, with TRBD1 identical over 10 bases. The CDR3 loop spans 13 amino acids. V lost 10 bases and J lost 2; bases outside the gene matches: 5. From germline, CDR1 is MNHNS and CDR2 SASEGT. The CDR3 spells CAIRDRGAYEQYF. CDR3 sequence (DNA): TGTGCCATCCGGGACAGGGGTGCCTACGAGCAGTACTTC.

This chain joins TRBV7-2 and TRBJ2-7; a weak D match, TRBD2 (6 bases). Germline CDR1 reads SGHTA; CDR2 reads FQGNSA. V lost 4 bases, J lost 2 bases, and 9 bases lay in between. This CDR3 is built from 13 residues. The CDR3 sequence is CASSYSGAYEQYF. DNA for the CDR3: TGTGCCAGCAGCTATTCGGGGGCCTACGAGCAGTACTTC. The variable domain in full, with the rest retrieved from reference TRBV7-2 and TRBJ2-7, is GAGVSQSPSNKVTEKGKDVELRCDPISGHTALYWYRQSLGQGLEFLIYFQGNSAPDKSGLPSDRFSAERTGGSVSTLTIQRTQQEDSAVYLCASSYSGAYEQYFGPGTRLTVT.

The count of this clone is one. The chain couples TRBV15 to TRBJ2-1, with 7 bases that match TRBD1. The CDR3 is 15 amino acids. Losses at the gene ends were 3 bases for V and 10 bases for J; bases not matched to a gene: 12. Germline-derived CDR1 and CDR2 are LNHNV and YYDKDF (reference sequence). The CDR3, as DNA: TGTGCCACCAGCAGGAGACAGGGATCCCCAGGGGAGCAGTTCTTC. This sequence encodes CATSRRQGSPGEQFF.

The chain couples TRBV7-3 to TRBJ1-1; 7 bases fit TRBD1. Germline V lookup: CDR1 SGHTA, CDR2 FQGTGA. V was clipped by 3 bases and J by 1 base; unmatched bases: 2. The CDR3 sequence is 14 residues long. CDR3 DNA: TGTGCCAGCAGCTTCCAGGGGGGGAACACTGAAGCTTTCTTT. It is translated as CASSFQGGNTEAFF.

The gene calls are TRBV4-3 and TRBJ1-2, with no clear D. Germline V gives CDR1 LGHNA, CDR2 YSLEER. This CDR3 has 15 residues. The V gene lost 0 bases and the J gene lost 1 base, with 9 bases spanning the gap. CDR3 residues: CASSQDFGSNYGYTF. For the CDR3, the DNA is TGCGCCAGCAGCCAAGATTTTGGCAGTAACTATGGCTACACCTTC.

The chain is built from TRBV7-9 and TRBJ1-2, with TRBD1 as a possible D gene (5 bases). V lost 2 bases and J lost 7, with 11 bases in between. Germline CDR1 and CDR2: SEHNR and FQNEAQ (reference sequence). The length of the CDR3 is 13 residues. The DNA of the CDR3 is TGTGCCAGCAGCTTACAGACAGAGGCTGGCTACACCTTC. As protein: CASSLQTEAGYTF.

The chain recombines TRBV6-5 with TRBJ1-3, with D uncertain. The V gene lost 0 bases and the J gene lost 1 base, with 10 bases spanning the gap. The CDR3 runs 16 residues. Per the germline V gene, CDR1 is MNHEY and CDR2 is SVGAGI. The CDR3 loop reads CASSYSRVLSGNTIYF. CDR3 nucleotide sequence: TGTGCCAGCAGTTACTCCCGGGTGCTATCTGGAAACACCATATATTTT.

This chain connects TRBV23-1 to TRBJ2-1; D may be TRBD1 (6 bases). TRBV23-1 is an open reading frame, and its role is uncertain. Trimming took off 3 bases at V and 8 bases at J, with 14 bases between the two ends. CDR3 length: 14 residues. CDR3 nucleotides: TGCGCCAGCAGTCAGGGGGCCGGCAGGGATGAGCAGTTCTTC. It specifies CASSQGAGRDEQFF.

This chain joins TRBV7-2 and TRBJ2-7, with 9 nucleotides matching TRBD2. CDR3 length: 15 residues. Losses at the gene ends were 5 bases for V and 9 bases for J; bases not matched to a gene: 14. Per the germline V gene, CDR1 is SGHTA and CDR2 is FQGNSA. The CDR3: CASSTRTRGGLGQYF. The CDR3 DNA is TGTGCCAGCAGCACAAGGACGCGGGGGGGCCTTGGGCAGTACTTC.

The chain has TRBV4-1 and TRBJ2-7; 10 bases fit TRBD1. The length of the CDR3 is 15 residues. The germline CDR1 and CDR2 sequences are MGHRA and YSYEKL. The junction had 2 bases not matched to a gene; V was cut back by 0 bases and J by 3 bases. The CDR3 spells CASSQDGTGVYEQYF. The CDR3, as DNA: TGCGCCAGCAGCCAAGACGGGACAGGGGTCTACGAGCAGTACTTC.

This clone was seen a few times. The rearrangement uses TRBV6-5 and TRBJ1-6; 7 nucleotides line up with TRBD1. This CDR3 comprises 14 residues. V lost 5 bases, J lost 5 bases, and 3 bases stayed unmatched. From germline, CDR1 is MNHEY and CDR2 SVGAGI. The CDR3 DNA follows: TGTGCCAGCAGTAGGGGACAGCATAATTCACCCCTCCACTTT. The encoded protein is CASSRGQHNSPLHF.

The chain has TRBV4-3 and TRBJ1-1, with 9 bases identical to TRBD1. Germline trimming cut 0 bases from V and 5 bases from J; bases unmatched to any gene: 7. This CDR3 region has 16 residues. CDR1 and CDR2 (germline): LGHNA, YSLEER. Here the CDR3 reads CASSQEGQGMVTEAFF. The CDR3 nucleotides read TGCGCCAGCAGCCAAGAGGGACAGGGAATGGTGACTGAAGCTTTCTTT.

The chain couples TRBV9 to TRBJ1-2, with 9 bases identical to TRBD1. Per the germline V gene, CDR1 is SGDLS and CDR2 is YYNGEE. The CDR3 covers 16 residues. Trimming cost V 4 bases and J 2 bases; bases outside gene matches: 9. CDR3 DNA sequence: TGTGCCAGCAGCCCCTCCTTCGACAGGGGGAACTATGGCTACACCTTC. As protein: CASSPSFDRGNYGYTF.

This chain links TRBV19 with TRBJ1-5; the D is unclear. In germline, CDR1 is LNHDA, CDR2 SQIVND (reference sequence). The CDR3 is made up of 14 amino acids. The ends were cut back, 4 bases at V and 1 base at J, with 8 bases in the middle. In nucleotides, the CDR3 is TGTGCCAGTAGTACCCGCCGGAGCAATCAGCCCCAGCATTTT. Translation gives CASSTRRSNQPQHF.

The chain combines TRBV9 with TRBJ1-4, with 8 bases aligning to TRBD1. V dropped 0 bases and J dropped 8; count of bases not matched to a gene: 6. This CDR3 spans 15 amino acids. CDR1 is SGDLS, CDR2 YYNGEE, per germline. The CDR3 is CASSVAGQGGEKLFF. Written as DNA, the CDR3 is TGTGCCAGCAGCGTAGCTGGACAGGGAGGCGAAAAACTGTTTTTT.

The genes are TRBV6-5 and TRBJ1-2, with 7 bases fitting TRBD1. The CDR3 has 15 amino acids. Trimming removed 4 bases from V and 5 bases from J; junction bases left unmatched: 10. Germline CDR1 MNHEY, CDR2 SVGAGI. Here the CDR3 DNA reads TGTGCCAGCAGTTCCACGACAGGGCCCTTTTATGGCTACACCTTC. This encodes CASSSTTGPFYGYTF.

The V and J genes are TRBV28 and TRBJ2-5; 9 positions agree with TRBD2. The germline V gene has CDR1 MDHEN and CDR2 SYDVKM. This CDR3 spans 18 amino acids. V shed 4 bases, J shed 4 bases, and the junction held 16 bases outside the gene matches. DNA for the CDR3: TGTGCCAGCAGTTATCCATCGACCCCCGGGACTAGCCCAGAGACCCAGTACTTC. Translation: CASSYPSTPGTSPETQYF. The full variable domain, with the rest looked up from reference TRBV28 and TRBJ2-5, is DVKVTQSSRYLVKRTGEKVFLECVQDMDHENMFWYRQDPGLGLRLIYFSYDVKMKEKGDIPEGYSVSREKKERFSLILESASTNQTSMYLCASSYPSTPGTSPETQYFGPGTRLLVL.

The chain is built from TRBV5-4 and TRBJ2-7, with a tentative D call TRBD1 (5 bases). The germline V gene has CDR1 SGHNT and CDR2 YYREEE (reference sequence). The CDR3 consists of 14 residues. Trimming removed 1 base from V and 1 base from J, with 9 bases in between. The CDR3 sequence: CASSLRAGSYEQYF. CDR3 nucleotides: TGTGCCAGCAGCTTGAGAGCAGGGTCCTACGAGCAGTACTTC.